This T cell receptor (beta chain) was obtained from a study of early T cells in non-severe SARS-CoV-2 infection. At the level of the study: Investigators sequenced bulk RNA drawn from unsorted whole blood, and chains remained unpaired.

This clonotype occurred many times. The antigen remains undetermined. The CDR3 has 16 residues. Germline V gene lookup returns CDR1 SGDLS and CDR2 YYNGEE. J gave up 4 bases and V 0 bases, and 3 bases lay outside the gene matches. Individual cDNA molecules each received unique molecular identifiers attached to them. TCRdb recomputed calls from the 5' RACE reads with MiXCR, one row per CDR3 protein. The sample yields 25,000 to 35,000 distinct CDR3 sequences, approximately 6% seen once. Notes on the study in general: Private and CD4 specificities were missed by VDJdb matching, skewed to anti-spike CD8.

The genes are TRBV9 and TRBJ2-6; the match to TRBD1 covers 8 bases. Sequencing was done on a sample of whole blood. This TCR was sampled from an adult who was a healthcare worker with PCR-confirmed SARS-CoV-2 infection or an uninfected control (not recorded which). The CDR3 loop is CASSVETGAGANVLTF. The CDR3 region has the DNA TGTGCCAGCAGCGTAGAGACAGGGGCAGGGGCCAACGTCCTGACTTTC. Full variable domain (outside the CDR3, taken from reference TRBV9 and TRBJ2-6): DSGVTQTPKHLITATGQRVTLRCSPRSGDLSVYWYQQSLDQGLQFLIQYYNGEERAKGNILERFSAQQFPDLHSELNLSSLELGDSALYFCASSVETGAGANVLTFGAGSRLTVL.